This T cell receptor (beta chain) was sequenced for a study of blood T cell repertoires in COVID-19. Study in general: Sample material is recorded as cDNA or gDNA derived from T cells, B-cell-depleted T cells, or PBMCs.

In the original workflow: Amplification with reference gene primers provided the estimates of nucleated cell counts. TCRdb's copy holds only in-frame clones and misses some; the assay was immunoSEQ multiplex PCR. That table is the source of V, J and clone size, and D and trimming were worked out from the DNA. The table has 25,000 to 30,000 clones, around nine tenths seen once. V lost 3 bases to trimming and J lost 1 base, with 13 bases between them. Germline CDR1 and CDR2: LNHDA and SQIVND (reference sequence). This CDR3 has 16 residues. The gene calls are TRBV19 and TRBJ1-5; D perhaps matches TRBD1 (5 bases). Input material: peripheral blood. This sequence originates from a man between 65 and 85 years old with active or convalescent COVID-19. CDR3 bases: TGTGCCAGTAGTATCCAGGGAACCCCCAGCAATCAGCCCCAGCATTTT. Protein product: CASSIQGTPSNQPQHF.